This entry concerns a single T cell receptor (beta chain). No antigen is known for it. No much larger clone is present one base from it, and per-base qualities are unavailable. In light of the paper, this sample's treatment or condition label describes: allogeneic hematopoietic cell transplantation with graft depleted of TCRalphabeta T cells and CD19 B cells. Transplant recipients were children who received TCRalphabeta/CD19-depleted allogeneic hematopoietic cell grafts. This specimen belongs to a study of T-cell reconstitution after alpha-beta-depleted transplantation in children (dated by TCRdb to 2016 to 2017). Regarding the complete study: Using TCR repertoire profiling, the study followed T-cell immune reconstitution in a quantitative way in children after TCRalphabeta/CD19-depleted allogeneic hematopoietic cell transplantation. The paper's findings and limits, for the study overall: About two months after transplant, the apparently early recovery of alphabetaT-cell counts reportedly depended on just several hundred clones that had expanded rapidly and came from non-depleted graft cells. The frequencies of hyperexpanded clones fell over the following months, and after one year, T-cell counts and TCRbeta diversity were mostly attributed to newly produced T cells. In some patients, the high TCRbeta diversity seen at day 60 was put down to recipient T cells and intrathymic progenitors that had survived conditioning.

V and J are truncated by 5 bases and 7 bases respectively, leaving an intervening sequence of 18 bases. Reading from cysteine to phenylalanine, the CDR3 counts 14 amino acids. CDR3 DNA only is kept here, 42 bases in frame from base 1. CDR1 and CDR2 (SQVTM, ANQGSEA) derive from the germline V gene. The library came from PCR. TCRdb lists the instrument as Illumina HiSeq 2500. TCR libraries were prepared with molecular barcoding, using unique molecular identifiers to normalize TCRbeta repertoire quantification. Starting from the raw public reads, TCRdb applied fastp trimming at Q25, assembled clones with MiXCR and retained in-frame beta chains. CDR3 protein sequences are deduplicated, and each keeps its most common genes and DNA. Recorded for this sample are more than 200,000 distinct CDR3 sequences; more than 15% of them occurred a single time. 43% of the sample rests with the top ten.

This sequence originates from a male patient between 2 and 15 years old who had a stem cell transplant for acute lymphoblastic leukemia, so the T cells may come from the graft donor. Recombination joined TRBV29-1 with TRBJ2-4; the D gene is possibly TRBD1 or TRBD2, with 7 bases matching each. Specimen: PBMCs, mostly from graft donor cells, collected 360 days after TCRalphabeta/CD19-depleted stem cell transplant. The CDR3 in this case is CSVFTQGRANIQYF. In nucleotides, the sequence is TGCAGCGTTTTCACACAGGGGAGGGCGAACATTCAGTACTTC.